The clone carrying this T cell receptor beta chain was detected only a few times. TCRdb reprocessed the RT-PCR reads via MiXCR and lists one record per CDR3 protein. The table shows about 680,000 distinct CDR3 sequences, with approximately 15% occurring only once. Germline trimming cut 3 bases from V and 3 bases from J; bases unmatched to any gene: 2. Germline CDR1 is LGHNA and CDR2 is YNFKEQ. This CDR3 has 15 amino acids. This chain links TRBV4-2 with TRBJ2-6; TRBD1 matches 7 bases. What was sequenced was memory CD4+ T cells from blood. The source is a female donor in good health, serving as a healthy control. CDR3 sequence: CASSQTGFGANVLTF. The CDR3 nucleotides read TGTGCCAGCAGCCAGACAGGGTTTGGGGCCAACGTCCTGACTTTC.